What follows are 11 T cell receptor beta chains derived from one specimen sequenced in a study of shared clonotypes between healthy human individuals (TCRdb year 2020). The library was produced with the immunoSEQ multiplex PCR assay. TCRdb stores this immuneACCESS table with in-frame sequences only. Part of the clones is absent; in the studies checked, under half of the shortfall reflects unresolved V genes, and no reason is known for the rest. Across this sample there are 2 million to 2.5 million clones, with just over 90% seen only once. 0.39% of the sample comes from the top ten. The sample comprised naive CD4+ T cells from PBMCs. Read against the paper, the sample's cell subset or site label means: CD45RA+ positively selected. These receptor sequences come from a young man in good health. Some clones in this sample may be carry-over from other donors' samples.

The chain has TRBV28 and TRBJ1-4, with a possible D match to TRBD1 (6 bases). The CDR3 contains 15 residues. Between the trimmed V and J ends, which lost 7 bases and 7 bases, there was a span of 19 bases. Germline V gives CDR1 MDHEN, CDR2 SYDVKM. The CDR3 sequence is CASTNLGGVGEKLFF. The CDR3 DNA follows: TGTGCCAGCACTAATCTAGGGGGGGTGGGTGAAAAACTGTTTTTT.

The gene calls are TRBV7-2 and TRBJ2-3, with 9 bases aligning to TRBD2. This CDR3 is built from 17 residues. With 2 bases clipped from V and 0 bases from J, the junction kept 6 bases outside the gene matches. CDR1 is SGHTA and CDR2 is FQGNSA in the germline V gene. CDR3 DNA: TGTGCCAGCAGCTTAAGGCCTAGCGGGACTAGCACAGATACGCAGTATTTT. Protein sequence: CASSLRPSGTSTDTQYF.

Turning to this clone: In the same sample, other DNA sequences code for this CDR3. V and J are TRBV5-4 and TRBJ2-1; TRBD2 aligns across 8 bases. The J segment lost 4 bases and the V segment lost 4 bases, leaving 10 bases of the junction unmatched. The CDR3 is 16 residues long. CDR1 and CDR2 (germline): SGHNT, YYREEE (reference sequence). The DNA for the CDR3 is TGTGCCAGCAGCCTGGCCGGACTAGCTAATTACAATGAGCAGTTCTTC. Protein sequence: CASSLAGLANYNEQFF.

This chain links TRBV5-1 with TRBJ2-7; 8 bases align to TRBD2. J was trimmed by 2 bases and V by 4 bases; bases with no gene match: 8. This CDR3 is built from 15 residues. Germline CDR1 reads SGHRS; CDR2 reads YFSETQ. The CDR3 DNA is TGCGCCAGCAGCCCGACTAGCGCTATAACCTACGAGCAGTACTTC. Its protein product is CASSPTSAITYEQYF.

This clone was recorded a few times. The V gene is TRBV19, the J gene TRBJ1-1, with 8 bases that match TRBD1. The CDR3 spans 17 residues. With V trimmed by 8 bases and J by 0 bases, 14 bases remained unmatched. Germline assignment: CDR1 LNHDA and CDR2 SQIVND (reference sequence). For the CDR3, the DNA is TGTGCCAGTGTTCACCTAGGACAGGGCCCCATGAACACTGAAGCTTTCTTT. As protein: CASVHLGQGPMNTEAFF.

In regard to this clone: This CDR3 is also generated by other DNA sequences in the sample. The CDR3, as DNA: TGTGCCAGCTCACCAGGACAGATGAACACTGAAGCTTTCTTT. Its protein product is CASSPGQMNTEAFF. The chain joins TRBV18 to TRBJ1-1; D may be TRBD1 (6 bases). CDR1 and CDR2 (germline): KGHSH, LQKENI. This CDR3 has 14 residues. V dropped 2 bases and J dropped 0 bases, with 7 bases sitting between them.

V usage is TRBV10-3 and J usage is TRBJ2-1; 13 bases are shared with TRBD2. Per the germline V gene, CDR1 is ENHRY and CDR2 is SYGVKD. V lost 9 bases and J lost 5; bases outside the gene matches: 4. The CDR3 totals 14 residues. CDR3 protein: CAIGGLAGDNEQFF. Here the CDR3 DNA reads TGTGCCATTGGAGGACTAGCGGGAGACAATGAGCAGTTCTTC.

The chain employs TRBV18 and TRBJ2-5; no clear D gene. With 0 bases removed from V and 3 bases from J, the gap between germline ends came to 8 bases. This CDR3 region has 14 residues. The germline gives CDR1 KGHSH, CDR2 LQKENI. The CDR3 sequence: CASSPPSQKETQYF. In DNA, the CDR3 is TGTGCCAGCTCACCACCGTCGCAAAAAGAGACCCAGTACTTC.

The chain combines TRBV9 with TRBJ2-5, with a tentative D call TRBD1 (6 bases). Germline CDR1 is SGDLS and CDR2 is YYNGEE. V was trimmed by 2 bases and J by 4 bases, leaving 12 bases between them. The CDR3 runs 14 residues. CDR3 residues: CASSVFARGETQYF. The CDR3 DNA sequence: TGTGCCAGCAGCGTCTTCGCCAGGGGAGAGACCCAGTACTTC.

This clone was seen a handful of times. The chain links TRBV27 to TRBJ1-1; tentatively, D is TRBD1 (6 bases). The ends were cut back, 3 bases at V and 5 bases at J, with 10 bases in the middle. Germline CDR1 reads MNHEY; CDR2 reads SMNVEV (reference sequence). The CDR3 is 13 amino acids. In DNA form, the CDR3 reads TGTGCCAGCAGTTTCCAGGACAGTACTGAAGCTTTCTTT. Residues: CASSFQDSTEAFF.

This chain's CDR3 is CASSIGQGTDTQYF. CDR3 sequence (DNA): TGCGCCAGCAGCATTGGACAGGGTACAGATACGCAGTATTTT. The chain carries TRBV5-1 and TRBJ2-3; 8 bases agree with TRBD1. The V gene end was trimmed by 4 bases and the J gene end by 3 bases; junction bases not matched to a gene: 4. Germline V gene lookup returns CDR1 SGHRS and CDR2 YFSETQ. This CDR3 is 14 amino acids long.